This entry is about one TCR beta chain. This entry comes from a study of blood T cell repertoires in COVID-19. CDR3 length: 15 amino acids. Per germline, CDR1 SNHLY and CDR2 FYNNEI. The ends were cut back, 3 bases at V and 0 bases at J, with 9 bases in the middle. This table comes from immunoSEQ multiplex PCR, and its TCRdb copy is limited to in-frame clones, with some not included. This table has roughly 140,000 clones, 84% appearing once. The specimen was peripheral blood. The sequence was collected from a woman aged 45 to 65 with acute or convalescent COVID-19. The chain has TRBV2 and TRBJ2-1; possibly TRBD2 for D (6 bases). CDR3 sequence (DNA): TGTGCCAGCAGTGAGGAGGGGAGCTCCTACAATGAGCAGTTCTTC. Encoded protein: CASSEEGSSYNEQFF.